This T cell receptor (beta chain) emerged from a study of control samples from healthy donors and cancer patients. The CDR3 loop spans 13 amino acids. Germline V gene lookup returns CDR1 SGHKS and CDR2 YYEKEE (reference sequence). V was pared by 2 bases and J by 5 bases, with 7 bases between. Sequencing used immunoSEQ multiplex PCR; TCRdb keeps in-frame clones, though not all of them. The data contain over 100,000 clones, roughly 94% of them singletons. The sequenced sample consisted of blood. This sequence joins TRBV5-5 and TRBJ2-2; D unclear. This clonotype was sampled from a woman under 30 in good health. The CDR3 DNA is TGTGCCAGCAGCTTTTCCGGGACCGGGGAGCTGTTTTTT. As protein: CASSFSGTGELFF.